This T cell receptor beta chain comes out of a study of T-cell reconstitution after alpha-beta-depleted transplantation in children. TCRbeta library construction was performed incorporating unique molecular identifiers. TCRdb used MiXCR to reprocess the PCR reads, holding one entry per CDR3 protein. The data contain 490,000 or so distinct CDR3 sequences, about 10% of them singletons. As for this clonotype: Antigen specificity is unknown.

Regarding the study as a whole: Once a year had passed after transplant, T-cell counts and diversity came mostly from newly produced T cells. Approximately two months post-transplant, alpha-beta T cells reportedly originated from several hundred expanded graft clones. Several patients had high TCRbeta diversity at day 60; it came from surviving recipient T cells and thymic progenitors.

CDR1 is SGHTA, CDR2 FQGNSA, per germline. This CDR3 is 15 amino acids long. The V end was cut by 5 bases, the J end by 1 base, with 14 bases between. This sample comprised PBMCs, obtained before TCRalphabeta/CD19-depleted stem cell transplant. This chain uses TRBV7-2 with TRBJ2-5; D tentatively fits TRBD1 or TRBD2 (5 bases each). This receptor was taken from a child younger than 10 with inherited bone marrow failure, due to receive a stem cell transplant. The CDR3 nucleotides read TGTGCCAGCAGCCAACGCCGGGGCCCCCAAGAGACCCAGTACTTC. This sequence encodes CASSQRRGPQETQYF.